Below are 12 T cell receptor beta chains sequenced from a single sample in a study of tumor-infiltrating lymphocytes in primary liver carcinoma. TCR beta cDNA was made from 500 ng total RNA with a constant-region primer. Three rounds of nested multiplex PCR with slightly modified ARM-PCR produced TCR beta libraries. TRBV1-TRBV30 forward primers paired with a C-beta reverse primer drove the first two PCR rounds, roughly 10 cycles each. One entry per CDR3 protein results from TCRdb running MiXCR on the multiplex PCR reads. The data contain roughly 100,000 distinct CDR3 sequences, roughly 80% of them singletons. For each extraction, RNA and DNA were obtained together from approximately 20-30 mg of unsorted bulk tissue. Source material: liver tumor tissue from sampling region 3. Subset indicated: tumor region T3, left-lateral pole. These receptors were collected from a middle-aged man with primary liver carcinoma and hepatitis B virus infection.

With regard to this clonotype: As the CDR3 is not closed by the conserved phenylalanine or tryptophan, this likely results from a read error. The chain employs TRBV12-3 or TRBV12-4 and TRBJ2-5, with D tentatively TRBD2 (5 bases). The CDR3 spans 15 residues. CDR3 in DNA: TGTGCTAGCAGTTTATTCACTCTAGCTGGGAAGACCCAGTACTCC. It codes for CASSLFTLAGKTQYS.

With respect to this clonotype: Mismatch with germline at one junction end may stem from a read error. The chain links TRBV6-2 or TRBV6-3 to TRBJ2-5; no reliable D call. This CDR3 spans 14 amino acids. Germline assignment: CDR1 MNHEY and CDR2 SVGEGT. The CDR3 region is CASGYTGGQDTQYF. The CDR3 coding sequence is TGTGCCAGCGGTTACACGGGTGGCCAAGATACCCAGTACTTC.

The chain employs TRBV6-1 and TRBJ2-1, with 10 bases identical to TRBD2. This CDR3 contains 16 residues. After removal of 5 bases from V and 16 bases from J, the junction contained 20 bases not matched to a gene. The V gene's germline CDR1 is MNHNS and CDR2 SASEGT. In DNA form, the CDR3 reads TGTGCCAGCAGTATCTTGGCTAGCGGGAGAAGCCATGGGCAATTCTTC. Encoded protein: CASSILASGRSHGQFF.

Notes on this clonotype: This likely comes from a read error, as the CDR3 has no conserved phenylalanine or tryptophan at its end. The chain recombines TRBV6-6 with TRBJ1-1; D remains ambiguous. Trimming shortened V by 5 bases and J by 3 bases, and 16 bases separated the two germline ends. The CDR3 is 15 amino acids. Germline lookup yields CDR1 MNHNY and CDR2 SVGAGI (reference sequence). The CDR3 is CASSIPSARDTEAFS. The DNA for the CDR3 is TGTGCCAGCAGTATTCCGTCAGCGCGGGACACTGAAGCTTTCTCT.

The chain carries TRBV11-2 and TRBJ1-1; 8 nucleotides align to TRBD1. Germline CDR1 reads SGHAT; CDR2 reads FQNNGV. The CDR3 has 14 amino acids. The V gene end was trimmed by 7 bases and the J gene end by 7 bases; junction bases not matched to a gene: 11. The CDR3 spells CASMTLGQGGEAFF. For the CDR3, the DNA is TGTGCCAGCATGACCCTAGGACAGGGCGGTGAAGCTTTCTTT.

With regard to this clonotype: The CDR3 carries no conserved terminal phenylalanine or tryptophan, so it likely arises from a read error. This rearrangement joins TRBV12-3 or TRBV12-4 to TRBJ2-1; the match to TRBD2 covers 8 bases. The CDR3 sequence is 10 residues long. V dropped 8 bases and J dropped 13; count of bases not matched to a gene: 4. The CDR3 nucleotides are TGTGCCAGCTTTAGCGGGGAACAGTTCCTC. Translation gives CASFSGEQFL.

In this sample, this clonotype turned up many times. V usage is TRBV29-1 and J usage is TRBJ1-2; D is possibly TRBD1 (6 bases). V shed 4 bases and J shed 4 bases, with 10 bases lying between them. This CDR3 is 12 amino acids long. Per germline, CDR1 SQVTM and CDR2 ANQGSEA. The DNA for the CDR3 is TGCAGCGTTGTCCGGGACACCTATGGCTACACCTTC. Encoded protein: CSVVRDTYGYTF.

In the case of this clonotype: This may stem from a read error, because a much larger clone lies one nucleotide away. The chain combines TRBV28 with TRBJ2-1, with D uncertain. This CDR3 is built from 14 residues. Per germline, CDR1 MDHEN and CDR2 SYDVKM. The chain's CDR3 is CASRMDLPYYEQFF. The CDR3 DNA sequence: TGTGCCAGCAGGATGGATTTACCCTACTATGAGCAGTTCTTC.

The chain links TRBV11-2 to TRBJ2-1; TRBD2 aligns across 12 bases. Germline V CDR1 and CDR2: SGHAT, FQNNGV. The CDR3 totals 19 residues. The trim removed 5 bases at V and 8 bases at J, leaving 19 bases unmatched. The CDR3 bases are TGTGCCAGCAGCCTCCAATGGGTGCCTGTGACTAGCGGGAGTTATGAGCAGTTCTTC. Translated: CASSLQWVPVTSGSYEQFF.

To note about this clonotype: Compared with germline, one end of the junction differs, possibly owing to a read error. V is TRBV4-2 and J is TRBJ2-7; D may be TRBD1 (5 bases). Germline values: CDR1 LGHNA, CDR2 YNFKEQ. This CDR3 has 15 amino acids. The CDR3 region is CASNQGAANKLEQYF. The CDR3 nucleotides are TGTGCCAGCAACCAAGGGGCAGCGAACAAGCTCGAGCAGTACTTC.

Comments on this clonotype: One junction end does not reproduce the germline sequence, and a read error may be involved. This chain uses TRBV29-1 with TRBJ2-5, with D possibly matching TRBD2 (6 bases). CDR1 and CDR2 (germline): SQVTM, ANQGSEA. CDR3 length equals 15 residues. The CDR3 protein is CNVGGSGPPRETQYF. CDR3 coding DNA: TGCAACGTTGGGGGGTCAGGACCTCCGAGGGAGACCCAGTATTTC.

This clonotype was found many times. J is TRBJ2-1 and V is TRBV6-5; TRBD2 matches at 12 bases. V shed 5 bases and J 4 bases; nucleotides not matched to a gene: 9. CDR1 and CDR2 (germline): MNHEY, SVGAGI. This CDR3 has 17 residues. CDR3 in DNA: TGTGCCAGCAGTAAATCTAGCGGGAGGGGGGGGTACAATGAGCAGTTCTTC. Encoded protein: CASSKSSGRGGYNEQFF.